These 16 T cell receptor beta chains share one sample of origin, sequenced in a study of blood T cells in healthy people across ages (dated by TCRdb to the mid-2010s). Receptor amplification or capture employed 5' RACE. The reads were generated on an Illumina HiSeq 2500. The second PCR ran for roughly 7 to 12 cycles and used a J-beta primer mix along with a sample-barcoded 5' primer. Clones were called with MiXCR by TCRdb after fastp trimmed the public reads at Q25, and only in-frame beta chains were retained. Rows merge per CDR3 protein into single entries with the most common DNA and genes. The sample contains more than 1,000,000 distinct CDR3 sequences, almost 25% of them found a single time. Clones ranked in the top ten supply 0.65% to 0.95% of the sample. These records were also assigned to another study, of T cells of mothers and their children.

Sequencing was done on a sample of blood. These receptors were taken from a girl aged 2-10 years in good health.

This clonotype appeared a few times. The CDR3 DNA reads as TGCGCCATCTACGAACCACAGGGTCTGGCAACTAATGAAAAACTGTTTTTT. Translating gives CAIYEPQGLATNEKLFF. The rearrangement joins TRBV10-1 to TRBJ1-4, with D possibly TRBD1 on 6 matching bases. In germline, CDR1 is WNHNN, CDR2 SYGVQD (reference sequence). The CDR3 sequence is 17 residues long. V was cut by 10 bases and J by 0 bases, with 21 bases left in between.

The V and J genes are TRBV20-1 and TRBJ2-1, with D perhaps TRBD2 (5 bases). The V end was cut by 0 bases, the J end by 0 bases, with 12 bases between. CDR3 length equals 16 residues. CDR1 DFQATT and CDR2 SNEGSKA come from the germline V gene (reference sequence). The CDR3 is CSARDPRDSSYNEQFF. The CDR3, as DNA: TGCAGTGCTAGAGATCCGAGGGATAGCTCCTACAATGAGCAGTTCTTC.

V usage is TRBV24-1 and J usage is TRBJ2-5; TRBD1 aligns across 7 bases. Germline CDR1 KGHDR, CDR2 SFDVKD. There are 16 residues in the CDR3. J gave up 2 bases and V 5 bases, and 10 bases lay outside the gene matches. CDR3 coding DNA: TGTGCCACCAGTGGCAGAAAACAGGGGTGGCAAGAGACCCAGTACTTC. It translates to CATSGRKQGWQETQYF.

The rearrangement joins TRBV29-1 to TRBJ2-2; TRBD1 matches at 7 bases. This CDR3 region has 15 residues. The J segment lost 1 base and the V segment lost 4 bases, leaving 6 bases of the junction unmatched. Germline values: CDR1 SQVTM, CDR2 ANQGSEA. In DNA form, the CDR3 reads TGCAGCGTTGCAGCCGGGACAGAGAACACCGGGGAGCTGTTTTTT. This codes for CSVAAGTENTGELFF.

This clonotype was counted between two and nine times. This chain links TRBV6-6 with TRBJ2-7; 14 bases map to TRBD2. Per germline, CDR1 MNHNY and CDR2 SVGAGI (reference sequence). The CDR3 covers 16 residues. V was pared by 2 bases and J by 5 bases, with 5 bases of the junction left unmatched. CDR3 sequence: CASSYGSTSGGDEQYF. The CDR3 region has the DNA TGTGCCAGCAGTTACGGGTCGACTAGCGGGGGGGACGAGCAGTACTTC.

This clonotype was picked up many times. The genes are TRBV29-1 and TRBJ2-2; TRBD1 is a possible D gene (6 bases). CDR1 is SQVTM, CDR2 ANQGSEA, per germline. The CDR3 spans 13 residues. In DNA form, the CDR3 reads TGCAGTGCGAGGACAGTGAACACCGGGGAGCTGTTTTTT. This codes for CSARTVNTGELFF.

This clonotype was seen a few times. The CDR3 DNA is TGTGCCACTTCTGGGGACGAGCAGTACTTC. Its translation: CATSGDEQYF. This chain links TRBV10-3 with TRBJ2-7; no clear D. Germline V gene data show CDR1 as ENHRY and CDR2 as SYGVKD. The ends were cut back, 10 bases at V and 5 bases at J, with 9 bases in the middle. The CDR3 runs to 10 residues.

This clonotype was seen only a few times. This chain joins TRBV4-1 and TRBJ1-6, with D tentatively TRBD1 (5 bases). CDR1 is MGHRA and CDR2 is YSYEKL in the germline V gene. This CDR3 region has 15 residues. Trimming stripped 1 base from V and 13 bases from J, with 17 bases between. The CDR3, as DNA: TGCGCCAGCAGCCAAGTTCTTGAGGGGAAGGTTCCCCTCCACTTT. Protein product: CASSQVLEGKVPLHF.

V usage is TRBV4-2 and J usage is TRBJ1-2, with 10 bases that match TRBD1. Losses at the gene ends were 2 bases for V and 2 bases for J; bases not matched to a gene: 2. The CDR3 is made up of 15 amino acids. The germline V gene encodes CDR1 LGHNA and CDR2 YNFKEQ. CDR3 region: CASSQLTGGNYGYTF. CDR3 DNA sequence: TGTGCCAGCAGCCAATTGACAGGGGGCAACTATGGCTACACCTTC.

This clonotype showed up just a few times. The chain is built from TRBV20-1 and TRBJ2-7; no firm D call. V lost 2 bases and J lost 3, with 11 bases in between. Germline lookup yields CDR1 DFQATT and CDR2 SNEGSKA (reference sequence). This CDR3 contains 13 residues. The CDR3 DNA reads TGCAGTGCTAGACCCCCTCAACGCTACGAGCAGTACTTC. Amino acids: CSARPPQRYEQYF.

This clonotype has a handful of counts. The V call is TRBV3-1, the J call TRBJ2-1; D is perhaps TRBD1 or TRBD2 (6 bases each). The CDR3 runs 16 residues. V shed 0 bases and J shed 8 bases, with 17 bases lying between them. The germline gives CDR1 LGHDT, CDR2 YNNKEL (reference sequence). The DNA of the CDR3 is TGTGCCAGCAGCCAAGACGGGGGCCACGAGGGTGATGAGCAGTTCTTC. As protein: CASSQDGGHEGDEQFF.

Written as DNA, the CDR3 is TGCGCCAGCACCCTGACTAGCGGGGCCGCGGATACGCAGTATTTT. It codes for CASTLTSGAADTQYF. V gene TRBV5-1 combines with J gene TRBJ2-3; TRBD2 agrees at 11 bases. The junction had 9 bases not matched to a gene; V was cut back by 6 bases and J by 6 bases. Germline V gene lookup returns CDR1 SGHRS and CDR2 YFSETQ. The CDR3 sequence is 15 residues long.

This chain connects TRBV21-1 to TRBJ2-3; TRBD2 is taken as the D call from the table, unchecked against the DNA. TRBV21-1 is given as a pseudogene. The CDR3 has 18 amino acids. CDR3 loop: CASSNPRSDGGFADTQYF. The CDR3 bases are TGTGCCAGCAGCAATCCTAGGTCGGACGGAGGGTTTGCAGATACGCAGTATTTT.

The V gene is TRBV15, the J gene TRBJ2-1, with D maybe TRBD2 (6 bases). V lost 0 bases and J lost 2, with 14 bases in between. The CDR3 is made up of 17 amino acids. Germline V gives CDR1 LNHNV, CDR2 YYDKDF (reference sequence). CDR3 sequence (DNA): TGTGCCACCAGCAGAGATAGGACGGGGGAAACCTACAATGAGCAGTTCTTC. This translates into CATSRDRTGETYNEQFF.

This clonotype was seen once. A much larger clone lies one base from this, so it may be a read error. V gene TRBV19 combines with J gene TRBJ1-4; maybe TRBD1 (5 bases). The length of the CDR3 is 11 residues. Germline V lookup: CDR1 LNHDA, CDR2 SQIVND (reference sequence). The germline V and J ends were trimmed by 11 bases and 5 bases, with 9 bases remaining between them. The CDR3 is CAGGTNEKLFF. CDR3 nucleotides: TGTGCCGGTGGGACCAATGAAAAACTGTTTTTT.

The CDR3 DNA sequence: TGTGCCAGCCCTAACCTGAACACTGAAGCTTTCTTT. This sequence encodes CASPNLNTEAFF. The rearrangement links TRBV6-1 to TRBJ1-1; D uncertain. CDR3 length: 12 amino acids. The ends were cut back, 8 bases at V and 0 bases at J, with 7 bases in the middle. Per germline, CDR1 MNHNS and CDR2 SASEGT.